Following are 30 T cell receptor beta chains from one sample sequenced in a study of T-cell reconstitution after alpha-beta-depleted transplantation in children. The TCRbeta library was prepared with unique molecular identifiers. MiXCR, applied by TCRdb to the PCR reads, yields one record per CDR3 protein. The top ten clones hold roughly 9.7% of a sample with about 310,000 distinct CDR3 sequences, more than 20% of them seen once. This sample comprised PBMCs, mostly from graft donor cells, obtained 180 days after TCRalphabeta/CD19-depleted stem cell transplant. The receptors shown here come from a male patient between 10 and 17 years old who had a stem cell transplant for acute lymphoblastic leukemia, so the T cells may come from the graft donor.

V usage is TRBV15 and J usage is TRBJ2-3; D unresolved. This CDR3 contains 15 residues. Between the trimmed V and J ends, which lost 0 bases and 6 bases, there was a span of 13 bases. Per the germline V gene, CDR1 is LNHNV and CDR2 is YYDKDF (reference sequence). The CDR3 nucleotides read TGTGCCACCAGCAGAGATCGAACGGGCTCGGATACGCAGTATTTT. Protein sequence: CATSRDRTGSDTQYF.

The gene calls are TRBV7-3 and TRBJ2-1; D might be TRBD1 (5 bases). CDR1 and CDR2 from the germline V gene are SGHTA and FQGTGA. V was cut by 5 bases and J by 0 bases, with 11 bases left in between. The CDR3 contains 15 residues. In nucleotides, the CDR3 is TGTGCCAGCAGCGATCAGGGCGGCTCCTACAATGAGCAGTTCTTC. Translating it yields CASSDQGGSYNEQFF.

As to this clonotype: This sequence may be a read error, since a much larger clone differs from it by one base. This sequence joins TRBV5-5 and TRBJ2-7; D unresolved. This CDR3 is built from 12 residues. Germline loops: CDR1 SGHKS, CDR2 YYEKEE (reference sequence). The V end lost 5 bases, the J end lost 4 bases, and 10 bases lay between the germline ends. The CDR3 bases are TGTGCCAGCAGTTCTAACGGGTACGAGCAGTACTTC. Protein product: CASSSNGYEQYF.

DNA of the CDR3: TGCGCCAGCAGTGGACAGCTCTATGGCTACACCTTC. Amino acid sequence: CASSGQLYGYTF. The chain employs TRBV10-2 and TRBJ1-2, with D possibly being TRBD1 (5 bases). Trimming took off 4 bases at V and 4 bases at J, with 7 bases between the two ends. The CDR3 extends over 12 amino acids. CDR1 is WSHSY, CDR2 SAAADI, per germline.

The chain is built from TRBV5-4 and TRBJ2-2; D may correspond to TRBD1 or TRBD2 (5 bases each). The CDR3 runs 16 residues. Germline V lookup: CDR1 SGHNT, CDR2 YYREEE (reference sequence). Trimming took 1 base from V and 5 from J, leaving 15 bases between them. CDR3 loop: CASSLWSYWGTGELFF. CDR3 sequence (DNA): TGTGCCAGCAGCTTGTGGTCCTATTGGGGGACCGGGGAGCTGTTTTTT.

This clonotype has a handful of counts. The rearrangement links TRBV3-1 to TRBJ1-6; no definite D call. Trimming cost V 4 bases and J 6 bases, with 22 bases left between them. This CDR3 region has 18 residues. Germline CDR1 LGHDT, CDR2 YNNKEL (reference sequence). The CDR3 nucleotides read TGTGCCAGCAGCCGGAATCCCCGGGCCACTGGTGGTAATTCACCCCTCCACTTT. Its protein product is CASSRNPRATGGNSPLHF.

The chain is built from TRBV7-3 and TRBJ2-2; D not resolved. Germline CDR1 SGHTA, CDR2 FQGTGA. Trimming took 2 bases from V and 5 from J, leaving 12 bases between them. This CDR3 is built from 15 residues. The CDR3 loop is CASSLSPLGTGELFF. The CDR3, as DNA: TGTGCCAGCAGCTTATCCCCCCTAGGAACCGGGGAGCTGTTTTTT. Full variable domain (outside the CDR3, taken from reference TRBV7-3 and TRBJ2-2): GAGVSQTPSNKVTEKGKYVELRCDPISGHTALYWYRQSLGQGPEFLIYFQGTGAADDSGLPNDRFFAVRPEGSVSTLKIQRTERGDSAVYLCASSLSPLGTGELFFGEGSRLTVL.

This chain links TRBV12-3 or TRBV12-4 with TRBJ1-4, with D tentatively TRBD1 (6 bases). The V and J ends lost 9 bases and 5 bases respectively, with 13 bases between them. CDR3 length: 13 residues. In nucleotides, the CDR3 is TGTGCCAGTACAGGGTATCTGAATGAAAAACTGTTTTTT. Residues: CASTGYLNEKLFF.

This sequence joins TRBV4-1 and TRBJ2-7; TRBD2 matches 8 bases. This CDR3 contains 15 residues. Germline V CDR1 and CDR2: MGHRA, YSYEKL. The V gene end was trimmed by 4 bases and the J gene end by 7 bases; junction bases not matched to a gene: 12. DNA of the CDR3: TGCGCCAGCAGCCGGCTTAGCGGGACCCAGGGTGAGCAGTACTTC. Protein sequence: CASSRLSGTQGEQYF.

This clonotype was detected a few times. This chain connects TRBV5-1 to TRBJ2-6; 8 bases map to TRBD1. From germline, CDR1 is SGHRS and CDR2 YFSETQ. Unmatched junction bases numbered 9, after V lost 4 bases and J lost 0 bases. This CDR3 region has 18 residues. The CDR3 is CASSTGQGPYSGANVLTF. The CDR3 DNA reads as TGCGCCAGCAGCACCGGACAGGGTCCTTACTCTGGGGCCAACGTCCTGACTTTC.

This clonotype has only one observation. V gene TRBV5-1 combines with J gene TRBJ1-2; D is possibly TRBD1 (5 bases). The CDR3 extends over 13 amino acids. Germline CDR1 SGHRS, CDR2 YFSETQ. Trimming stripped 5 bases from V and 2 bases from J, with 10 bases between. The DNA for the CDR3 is TGCGCCAGCAGTAAGTCAGGGAACTATGGCTACACCTTC. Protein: CASSKSGNYGYTF.

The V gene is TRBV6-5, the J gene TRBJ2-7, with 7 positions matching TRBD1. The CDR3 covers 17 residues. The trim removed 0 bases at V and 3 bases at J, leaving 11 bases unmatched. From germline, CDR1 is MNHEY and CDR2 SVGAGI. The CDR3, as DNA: TGTGCCAGCAGTTACTCGACAGGGATAGGACCCAGCTACGAGCAGTACTTC. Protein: CASSYSTGIGPSYEQYF.

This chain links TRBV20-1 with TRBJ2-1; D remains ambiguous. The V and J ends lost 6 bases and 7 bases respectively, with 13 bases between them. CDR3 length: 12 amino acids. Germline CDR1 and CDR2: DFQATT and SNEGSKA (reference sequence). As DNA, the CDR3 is TGCAGTGCGTATGGTTGGGCGAATGAGCAGTTCTTC. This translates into CSAYGWANEQFF.

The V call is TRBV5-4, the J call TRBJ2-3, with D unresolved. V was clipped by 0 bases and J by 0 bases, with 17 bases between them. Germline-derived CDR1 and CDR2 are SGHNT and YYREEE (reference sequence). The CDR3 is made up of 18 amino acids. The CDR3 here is CASSLGLASPQSTDTQYF. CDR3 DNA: TGTGCCAGCAGCTTGGGTCTCGCCAGCCCACAAAGCACAGATACGCAGTATTTT.

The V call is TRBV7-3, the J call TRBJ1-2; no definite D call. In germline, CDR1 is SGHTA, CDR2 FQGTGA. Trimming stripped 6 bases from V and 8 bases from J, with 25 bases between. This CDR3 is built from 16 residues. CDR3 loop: CASSPIGVGDPLGYTF. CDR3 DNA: TGTGCCAGCAGTCCAATTGGGGTAGGAGACCCGCTGGGCTACACCTTC.

The CDR3 region has the DNA TGTGCCAGCAGCCAACCCGATTGGGGCACTGAAGCTTTCTTT. Translating gives CASSQPDWGTEAFF. J is TRBJ1-1 and V is TRBV4-2; D gene ambiguous. V dropped 2 bases and J dropped 4 bases, with 11 bases sitting between them. CDR3 length equals 14 residues. Germline lookup yields CDR1 LGHNA and CDR2 YNFKEQ.

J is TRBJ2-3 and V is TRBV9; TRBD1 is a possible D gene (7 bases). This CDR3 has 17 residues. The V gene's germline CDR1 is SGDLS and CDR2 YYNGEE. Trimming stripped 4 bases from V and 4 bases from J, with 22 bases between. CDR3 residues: CASSHHRRGLSPDTQYF. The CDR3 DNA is TGTGCCAGCAGCCACCACAGGAGGGGGCTCTCGCCAGATACGCAGTATTTT.

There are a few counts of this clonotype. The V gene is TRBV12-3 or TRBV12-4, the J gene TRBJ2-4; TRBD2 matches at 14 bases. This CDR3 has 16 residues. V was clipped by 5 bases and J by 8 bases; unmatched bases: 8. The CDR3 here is CASSPGTSGSKDIQYF. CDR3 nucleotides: TGTGCCAGCAGTCCCGGGACTAGCGGGAGTAAGGACATTCAGTACTTC.

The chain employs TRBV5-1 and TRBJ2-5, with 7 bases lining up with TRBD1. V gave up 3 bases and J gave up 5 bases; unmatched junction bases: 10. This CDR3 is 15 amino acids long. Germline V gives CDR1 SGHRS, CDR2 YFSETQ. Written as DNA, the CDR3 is TGCGCCAGCAGCTGGGGACAGTTTCGTCCGGAGACCCAGTACTTC. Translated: CASSWGQFRPETQYF. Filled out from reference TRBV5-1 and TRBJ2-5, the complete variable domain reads KAGVTQTPRYLIKTRGQQVTLSCSPISGHRSVSWYQQTPGQGLQFLFEYFSETQRNKGNFPGRFSGRQFSNSRSEMNVSTLELGDSALYLCASSWGQFRPETQYFGPGTRLLVL.

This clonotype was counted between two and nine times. CDR3 DNA: TGCGCCAGCAGCAGCGACAGGGGCCTTTATACCAAAAACATTCAGTACTTC. Translated, it gives CASSSDRGLYTKNIQYF. The chain employs TRBV5-1 and TRBJ2-4, with 8 nucleotides matching TRBD1. J gave up 2 bases and V 4 bases, and 11 bases lay outside the gene matches. Germline CDR1 and CDR2: SGHRS and YFSETQ. There are 17 residues in the CDR3.

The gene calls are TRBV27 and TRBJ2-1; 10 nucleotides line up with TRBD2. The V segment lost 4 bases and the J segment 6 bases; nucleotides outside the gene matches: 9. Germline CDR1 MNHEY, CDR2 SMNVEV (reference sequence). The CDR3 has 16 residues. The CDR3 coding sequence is TGTGCCAGCAGTTCCCTTCCGGGACTAGCGCCCAATGAGCAGTTCTTC. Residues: CASSSLPGLAPNEQFF.

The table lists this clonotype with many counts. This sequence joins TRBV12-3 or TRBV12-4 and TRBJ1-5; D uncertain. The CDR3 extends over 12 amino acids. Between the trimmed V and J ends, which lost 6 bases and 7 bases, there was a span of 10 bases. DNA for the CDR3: TGTGCCAGCAGCCCGGGGTTGCAGCCCCAGCATTTT. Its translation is CASSPGLQPQHF.

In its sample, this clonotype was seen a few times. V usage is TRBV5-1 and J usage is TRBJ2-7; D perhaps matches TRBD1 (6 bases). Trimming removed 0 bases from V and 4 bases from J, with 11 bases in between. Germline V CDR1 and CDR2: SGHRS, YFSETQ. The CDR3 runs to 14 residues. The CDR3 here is CASSLGTANYEQYF. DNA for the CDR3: TGCGCCAGCAGCTTGGGGACAGCCAATTACGAGCAGTACTTC. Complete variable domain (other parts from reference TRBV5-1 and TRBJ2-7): KAGVTQTPRYLIKTRGQQVTLSCSPISGHRSVSWYQQTPGQGLQFLFEYFSETQRNKGNFPGRFSGRQFSNSRSEMNVSTLELGDSALYLCASSLGTANYEQYFGPGTRLTVT.

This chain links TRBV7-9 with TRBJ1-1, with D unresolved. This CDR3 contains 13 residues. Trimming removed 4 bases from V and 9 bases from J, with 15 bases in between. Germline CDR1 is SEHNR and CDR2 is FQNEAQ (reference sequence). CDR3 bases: TGTGCCAGCAGCTCCTCAGGAGAATGGAAAGCTTTCTTT. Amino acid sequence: CASSSSGEWKAFF.

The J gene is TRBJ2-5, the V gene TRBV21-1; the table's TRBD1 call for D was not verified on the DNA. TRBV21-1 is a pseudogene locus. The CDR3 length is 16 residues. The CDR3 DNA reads TGTGCCAGCAGCAAAGCACAGACAGGGAAGGGAGAGACCCAGTACTTC. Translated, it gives CASSKAQTGKGETQYF.

CDR3 sequence (DNA): TGTGCCAGCAGCTGGCGCGGTGGGGCCAACGTCCTGACTTTC. Protein: CASSWRGGANVLTF. The chain joins TRBV7-2 to TRBJ2-6; no clear D gene. V was trimmed by 4 bases and J by 3 bases, leaving 7 bases between them. CDR3 size: 14 residues. CDR1 is SGHTA, CDR2 FQGNSA, per germline.

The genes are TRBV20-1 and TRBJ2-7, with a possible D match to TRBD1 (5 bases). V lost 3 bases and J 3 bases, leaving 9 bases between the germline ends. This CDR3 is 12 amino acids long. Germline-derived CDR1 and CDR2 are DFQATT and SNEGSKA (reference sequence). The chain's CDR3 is CSASMGHYEQYF. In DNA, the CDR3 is TGCAGTGCTAGTATGGGGCACTACGAGCAGTACTTC.

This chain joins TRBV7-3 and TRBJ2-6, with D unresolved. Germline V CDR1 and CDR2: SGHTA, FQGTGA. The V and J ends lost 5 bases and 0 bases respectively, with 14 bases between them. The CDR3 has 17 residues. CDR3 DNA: TGTGCCAGCAGCCCGTTGTCCGACGTCTCTGGGGCCAACGTCCTGACTTTC. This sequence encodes CASSPLSDVSGANVLTF. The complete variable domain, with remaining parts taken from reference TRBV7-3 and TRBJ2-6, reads GAGVSQTPSNKVTEKGKYVELRCDPISGHTALYWYRQSLGQGPEFLIYFQGTGAADDSGLPNDRFFAVRPEGSVSTLKIQRTERGDSAVYLCASSPLSDVSGANVLTFGAGSRLTVL.

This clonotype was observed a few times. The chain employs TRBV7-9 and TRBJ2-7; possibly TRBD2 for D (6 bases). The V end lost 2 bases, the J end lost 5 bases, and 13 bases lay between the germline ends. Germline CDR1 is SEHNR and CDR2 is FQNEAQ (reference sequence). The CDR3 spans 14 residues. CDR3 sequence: CASSLLWEEDEQYF. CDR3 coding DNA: TGTGCCAGCAGCTTACTGTGGGAGGAGGACGAGCAGTACTTC.

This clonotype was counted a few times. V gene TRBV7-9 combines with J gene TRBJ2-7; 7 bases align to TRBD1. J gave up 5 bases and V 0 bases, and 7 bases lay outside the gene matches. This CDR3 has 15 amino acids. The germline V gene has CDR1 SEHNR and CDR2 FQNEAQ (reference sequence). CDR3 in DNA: TGTGCCAGCAGCTTAGCCTCCGGGACAGTCCACGAGCAGTACTTC. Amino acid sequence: CASSLASGTVHEQYF.